These 6 T cell receptor beta chains came from one sample sequenced in a study of neurological immune-mediated disorders (dated by TCRdb to between 2019 and 2020). Library preparation used 5' RACE. Reads for this sample came from an Illumina HiSeq 2500. The public reads were quality trimmed at Q25 with fastp and then assembled into clones with MiXCR by TCRdb, keeping productive beta chains. A single entry per CDR3 protein holds the most common genes and DNA from its merged rows. The sample table contains tens of thousands of distinct CDR3 sequences; only one count was recorded for just under 6% of them. The ten largest clones take up approximately 1.5% of the sample. The sequencing input was CD4+ T cells from blood. The source of these receptors is a woman aged 18-35 years with multiple sclerosis.

This clonotype was recorded at least ten times. This sequence joins TRBV5-5 and TRBJ1-1; D gene uncertain. Germline V gives CDR1 SGHKS, CDR2 YYEKEE (reference sequence). The CDR3 has 13 amino acids. The ends were cut back, 6 bases at V and 4 bases at J, with 13 bases in the middle. CDR3 in DNA: TGTGCCAGCAACTCGCCCGGGGTCACTGAAGCTTTCTTT. Its protein is CASNSPGVTEAFF.

The CDR3 coding sequence is TGTGCCAGCAGCCAAGGGGTCCGGCGTTCACCCCTCCACTTT. This encodes CASSQGVRRSPLHF. The chain carries TRBV3-1 and TRBJ1-6; no definite D call. The germline V gene encodes CDR1 LGHDT and CDR2 YNNKEL (reference sequence). V lost 1 base, J lost 9 bases, and 10 bases lay in between. There are 14 residues in the CDR3.

The CDR3 DNA reads TGCGCCAGCAGCTTGGGGGACAGGTACGAAGACACTGAAGCTTTCTTT. Its translation: CASSLGDRYEDTEAFF. This chain joins TRBV5-1 and TRBJ1-1; 8 positions match TRBD1. The CDR3 is 16 residues long. J was trimmed by 3 bases and V by 0 bases; bases with no gene match: 7. Germline V gives CDR1 SGHRS, CDR2 YFSETQ.

At least ten counts were recorded for this clonotype. The chain has TRBV19 and TRBJ2-1; D uncertain. Germline loops: CDR1 LNHDA, CDR2 SQIVND (reference sequence). The CDR3 runs 17 residues. Trimming removed 0 bases from V and 0 bases from J, with 12 bases in between. CDR3 loop: CASSIDKLGSSYNEQFF. CDR3 nucleotides: TGTGCCAGTAGTATAGACAAGCTGGGAAGCTCCTACAATGAGCAGTTCTTC.

This clonotype was counted ten times or more. This chain uses TRBV20-1 with TRBJ2-2, with D possibly TRBD2 on 6 matching bases. The length of the CDR3 is 14 residues. V was pared by 6 bases and J by 6 bases, with 17 bases between. Germline V gene lookup returns CDR1 DFQATT and CDR2 SNEGSKA (reference sequence). Written as DNA, the CDR3 is TGCAGTGCCTGGAGAGGAGGGGACGCCGGGGAGCTGTTTTTT. Translating gives CSAWRGGDAGELFF.

This clonotype has a handful of counts. The chain employs TRBV7-9 and TRBJ1-1, with a possible D match to TRBD1 (6 bases). CDR3 size: 14 residues. Germline CDR1 is SEHNR and CDR2 is FQNEAQ (reference sequence). Trimming took 0 bases from V and 4 from J, leaving 9 bases between them. The CDR3 DNA follows: TGTGCCAGCAGCTTAGCGATCAGGGGCACTGAAGCTTTCTTT. Encoded protein: CASSLAIRGTEAFF. Looking up the rest from reference TRBV7-9 and TRBJ1-1 gives the full variable domain: DTGVSQNPRHKITKRGQNVTFRCDPISEHNRLYWYRQTLGQGPEFLTYFQNEAQLEKSRLLSDRFSAERPKGSFSTLEIQRTEQGDSAMYLCASSLAIRGTEAFFGQGTRLTVV.